These 29 T cell receptor beta chains share one sample of origin, sequenced in a study of cytomegalovirus exposure and HLA in healthy donors. The study ran its PCR with 60 Vbeta and 13 Jbeta primers. Repertoires were generated with immunoSEQ multiplex PCR, while TCRdb's copy carries only in-frame clones and drops some. This table has about 150,000 clones, around 73% appearing once. Sequenced: PBMCs. The receptors here all came from a woman between 18 and 30 years old in good health and CMV-seronegative.

This clone appeared a few times. CDR3 sequence reads: CASSFRDKEMNTEAFF. Written as DNA, the CDR3 is TGTGCCAGCAGTTTCCGGGACAAGGAGATGAACACTGAAGCTTTCTTT. The chain has TRBV27 and TRBJ1-1, with D perhaps TRBD1 (6 bases). CDR3 length equals 16 residues. Germline CDR1 MNHEY, CDR2 SMNVEV (reference sequence). Trimming removed 3 bases from V and 0 bases from J, with 14 bases in between.

CDR3 coding DNA: TGTGCCAGCTCCTTCGATCGGGGGACAGATACGCAGTATTTT. Its translation is CASSFDRGTDTQYF. This chain connects TRBV18 to TRBJ2-3, with a tentative D call TRBD2 (6 bases). V dropped 6 bases and J dropped 3 bases, with 13 bases sitting between them. The germline V gene has CDR1 KGHSH and CDR2 LQKENI. The CDR3 contains 14 residues.

This chain uses TRBV4-1 with TRBJ2-7; TRBD1 agrees at 10 bases. The J segment lost 1 base and the V segment lost 1 base, leaving 1 base of the junction unmatched. From germline, CDR1 is MGHRA and CDR2 YSYEKL. CDR3 length equals 15 residues. CDR3 DNA sequence: TGCGCCAGCAGCCAAGGGACAGGGGGGTCCTACGAGCAGTACTTC. This sequence encodes CASSQGTGGSYEQYF.

The genes are TRBV4-3 and TRBJ2-6, with D maybe TRBD1 (6 bases). The CDR3 runs to 15 residues. V was clipped by 6 bases and J by 3 bases, with 12 bases between them. Per germline, CDR1 LGHNA and CDR2 YSLEER. The CDR3 protein is CASSRGTDGANVLTF. DNA for the CDR3: TGCGCCAGCAGTAGGGGGACGGATGGGGCCAACGTCCTGACTTTC.

This sequence joins TRBV20-1 and TRBJ2-3; 8 bases match TRBD1. Germline V gene sequence: CDR1 DFQATT, CDR2 SNEGSKA (reference sequence). There are 11 residues in the CDR3. J was trimmed by 12 bases and V by 1 base; bases with no gene match: 3. This CDR3 is CSARVDRDQYF. The CDR3 DNA reads TGCAGTGCTAGAGTGGACAGGGACCAGTATTTT.

This clone was seen a few times. CDR3: CASRGGLGRETQYF. As DNA, the CDR3 is TGTGCCAGCCGGGGGGGCCTCGGTCGGGAGACCCAGTACTTC. V is TRBV28 and J is TRBJ2-5, with TRBD2 matching 8 bases. J lost 5 bases, V lost 8 bases, and 10 bases had no gene match. CDR3 length: 14 amino acids. Germline V gene sequence: CDR1 MDHEN, CDR2 SYDVKM. Drawing the rest from reference TRBV28 and TRBJ2-5, the complete variable domain is DVKVTQSSRYLVKRTGEKVFLECVQDMDHENMFWYRQDPGLGLRLIYFSYDVKMKEKGDIPEGYSVSREKKERFSLILESASTNQTSMYLCASRGGLGRETQYFGPGTRLLVL.

The chain links TRBV5-1 to TRBJ2-2; 11 bases map to TRBD2. This CDR3 spans 17 amino acids. The germline CDR1 and CDR2 sequences are SGHRS and YFSETQ. V lost 3 bases to trimming and J lost 7 bases; unmatched junction nucleotides: 11. The CDR3 spells CASSWRLAGPTNGELFF. The CDR3 nucleotides are TGCGCCAGCAGCTGGCGACTAGCGGGACCCACGAACGGGGAGCTGTTTTTT.

The table lists this clone with a few counts. The V gene is TRBV6-1, the J gene TRBJ2-1; D is undetermined. Trimming removed 5 bases from V and 0 bases from J, with 11 bases in between. CDR3 length equals 15 residues. CDR1 and CDR2 from the germline V gene are MNHNS and SASEGT. The CDR3 nucleotides are TGTGCCAGCAGTAGGTCAGGAAGCTCCTACAATGAGCAGTTCTTC. It translates to CASSRSGSSYNEQFF.

Comments on this clone: The germline gene is not matched at one end of the junction; a read error may be the cause. V and J are TRBV7-9 and TRBJ1-2, with D tentatively TRBD1 (5 bases). Germline V gene data show CDR1 as SEHNR and CDR2 as FQNEAQ (reference sequence). The CDR3 totals 15 residues. This CDR3 is CSSSLASGQGHGYTF. The CDR3 nucleotides are TGTTCCAGCAGCTTAGCGTCAGGGCAGGGCCATGGCTACACCTTC.

This clone has only a few counts. The rearrangement uses TRBV4-1 and TRBJ1-2; D is unresolved. The CDR3 runs to 13 residues. In germline, CDR1 is MGHRA, CDR2 YSYEKL. The V and J ends lost 4 bases and 2 bases respectively, with 8 bases between them. The CDR3 DNA reads TGCGCCAGCAGCCCCTCGGGGAACTATGGCTACACCTTC. Translation: CASSPSGNYGYTF.

The chain couples TRBV4-3 to TRBJ1-1, with D unresolved. Germline V CDR1 and CDR2: LGHNA, YSLEER. V was shortened by 0 bases and J by 1 base, with 12 bases between the two germline ends. This CDR3 has 16 residues. CDR3 bases: TGCGCCAGCAGCCAAGATCCAGACTTGAGGAACACTGAAGCTTTCTTT. This codes for CASSQDPDLRNTEAFF.

This chain connects TRBV4-2 to TRBJ2-2; 8 nucleotides agree with TRBD1. V trimming: 0 bases; J trimming: 2 bases; junction bases outside the gene matches: 8. CDR1 is LGHNA and CDR2 is YNFKEQ in the germline V gene. The CDR3 is 18 amino acids. The CDR3 DNA sequence: TGTGCCAGCAGCCAAGAAACCCTTGGGACAGGAAACACCGGGGAGCTGTTTTTT. Encoded protein: CASSQETLGTGNTGELFF.

The rearrangement uses TRBV5-5 and TRBJ2-7; 8 bases align to TRBD1. V lost 4 bases and J lost 5; bases outside the gene matches: 5. The germline V gene has CDR1 SGHKS and CDR2 YYEKEE (reference sequence). There are 13 residues in the CDR3. CDR3 nucleotide sequence: TGTGCCAGCAGCGGGACAGGTCGAGACGAGCAGTACGTC. Translating gives CASSGTGRDEQYV.

This clone turned up a few times. The chain has TRBV11-2 and TRBJ2-7; 10 bases match TRBD1. The trim removed 5 bases at V and 3 bases at J, leaving 16 bases unmatched. This CDR3 has 18 amino acids. The germline CDR1 and CDR2 sequences are SGHAT and FQNNGV. CDR3 coding DNA: TGTGCCAGCAGCCCCACGTCCCGGGACAGGGGAAGAAGCTACGAGCAGTACTTC. Protein product: CASSPTSRDRGRSYEQYF.

A note on this clone: Other DNA variants within this sample encode the same CDR3. The chain combines TRBV18 with TRBJ1-4; a weak D match, TRBD1 (5 bases). Germline CDR1 and CDR2: KGHSH and LQKENI. This CDR3 spans 16 amino acids. With 8 bases removed from V and 4 bases from J, the gap between germline ends came to 20 bases. The CDR3 coding sequence is TGTGCCAGCAAGGCCCCGGAGACAGATAATAATGAAAAACTGTTTTTT. As protein: CASKAPETDNNEKLFF. Complete variable domain (other parts from reference TRBV18 and TRBJ1-4): NAGVMQNPRHLVRRRGQEARLRCSPMKGHSHVYWYRQLPEEGLKFMVYLQKENIIDESGMPKERFSAEFPKEGPSILRIQQVVRGDSAAYFCASKAPETDNNEKLFFGSGTQLSVL.

In nucleotides, the CDR3 is TGTGCCAGCAAGGGGTTCAAATTGAGCTATGGCTACACCTTC. Protein sequence: CASKGFKLSYGYTF. The chain recombines TRBV2 with TRBJ1-2; possibly TRBD1 for D (5 bases). V was trimmed by 7 bases and J by 4 bases, leaving 16 bases between them. Germline V gene lookup returns CDR1 SNHLY and CDR2 FYNNEI. The CDR3 covers 14 residues.

The chain is built from TRBV7-2 and TRBJ2-5; 12 bases line up with TRBD2. Trimming cost V 6 bases and J 13 bases; bases outside gene matches: 12. This CDR3 contains 14 residues. CDR1 is SGHTA and CDR2 is FQGNSA in the germline V gene. CDR3 residues: CASSSILAGGERYF. The CDR3 bases are TGTGCCAGCAGTTCGATTCTAGCGGGGGGGGAGAGGTACTTC.

This clone has a handful of counts. This rearrangement joins TRBV5-1 to TRBJ2-7, with 12 bases matching TRBD2. This CDR3 contains 18 residues. V was clipped by 4 bases and J by 6 bases; unmatched bases: 17. The germline V gene encodes CDR1 SGHRS and CDR2 YFSETQ. The DNA of the CDR3 is TGCGCCAGCAGCGCCCTACCCAAGACTAGCGGGGGTCTGGTCGAGCAGTACTTC. This gives the protein CASSALPKTSGGLVEQYF.

The chain uses TRBV10-3 and TRBJ1-1; D is possibly TRBD1 (5 bases). The germline V and J ends were trimmed by 10 bases and 1 base, with 10 bases remaining between them. Germline V gene lookup returns CDR1 ENHRY and CDR2 SYGVKD. The CDR3 runs to 12 residues. CDR3 nucleotides: TGTGCCACCAGACAGCCGAACACTGAAGCTTTCTTT. It codes for CATRQPNTEAFF.

V and J are TRBV21-1 and TRBJ2-7; the listed D gene, TRBD1, was not tested against the DNA. TRBV21-1 is designated a pseudogene. This CDR3 is 11 amino acids long. DNA for the CDR3: TGTGCCAGCGGCAGGGCGTACGAGCAGTACGTC. Translated, it gives CASGRAYEQYV.

Of note for this clone: The same CDR3 arises from other DNA sequences in this sample as well. This rearrangement joins TRBV11-2 to TRBJ2-1, with a weak D call TRBD1 (6 bases). V was shortened by 1 base and J by 2 bases, with 9 bases between the two germline ends. Germline CDR1 SGHAT, CDR2 FQNNGV. The CDR3 is 15 residues long. The CDR3 reads CASSLGRDTYNEQFF. CDR3 DNA sequence: TGTGCCAGCAGCTTAGGCAGGGACACCTACAATGAGCAGTTCTTC. Based on the CDR3 plus reference TRBV11-2 and TRBJ2-1, the full variable domain is EAGVAQSPRYKIIEKRQSVAFWCNPISGHATLYWYQQILGQGPKLLIQFQNNGVVDDSQLPKDRFSAERLKGVDSTLKIQPAKLEDSAVYLCASSLGRDTYNEQFFGPGTRLTVL.

The V gene is TRBV5-1, the J gene TRBJ2-7; 7 bases line up with TRBD1. Germline lookup yields CDR1 SGHRS and CDR2 YFSETQ. The CDR3 has 13 amino acids. V was clipped by 4 bases and J by 3 bases; unmatched bases: 4. The CDR3 here is CASSPTGSYEQYV. In DNA, the CDR3 is TGCGCCAGCAGCCCGACAGGGAGCTACGAGCAGTACGTC.

The V gene is TRBV13, the J gene TRBJ1-4; D gene uncertain. This CDR3 is built from 12 residues. CDR1 and CDR2 (germline): PRHDT, FYEKMQ (reference sequence). Trimming pared 5 bases from V and 5 bases from J, leaving 6 bases between. The CDR3 sequence is CASSPRNEKLFF. CDR3 DNA: TGTGCCAGCAGCCCACGGAATGAAAAACTGTTTTTT.

This clone was found a few times. V is TRBV5-4 and J is TRBJ2-7; D might be TRBD2 (6 bases). The ends were cut back, 1 base at V and 3 bases at J, with 17 bases in the middle. The germline gives CDR1 SGHNT, CDR2 YYREEE (reference sequence). This CDR3 has 16 amino acids. CDR3 in amino acids: CASSLIVRDWIYEQYF. CDR3 sequence (DNA): TGTGCCAGCAGCTTGATTGTTCGGGACTGGATCTACGAGCAGTACTTC.

This chain uses TRBV28 with TRBJ1-4; D is perhaps TRBD1 (6 bases). The V and J ends lost 3 bases and 5 bases respectively, with 10 bases between them. The CDR3 length is 14 residues. CDR1 MDHEN and CDR2 SYDVKM come from the germline V gene. The CDR3 DNA is TGTGCCAGCAGTTTCTCCAGGGGAAATGAAAAACTGTTTTTT. Its translation: CASSFSRGNEKLFF.

This clone was counted a few times. The V gene is TRBV5-1, the J gene TRBJ2-5; D not certain. Looked up from germline, CDR1 is SGHRS and CDR2 is YFSETQ. V lost 1 base, J lost 1 base, and 14 bases lay in between. This CDR3 region has 16 residues. The CDR3 loop reads CASSLTTGSLQETQYF. The CDR3 bases are TGCGCCAGCAGCTTGACCACCGGGTCTCTCCAAGAGACCCAGTACTTC.

As DNA, the CDR3 is TGTGCCAGCAGTTATTCTGCGAACTATGGCTACACCTTC. Encoded protein: CASSYSANYGYTF. The J gene is TRBJ1-2, the V gene TRBV6-6; D is uncertain. The V and J ends lost 3 bases and 2 bases respectively, with 7 bases between them. The germline CDR1 and CDR2 sequences are MNHNY and SVGAGI (reference sequence). CDR3 size: 13 residues.

This clone showed up just a few times. The chain joins TRBV7-8 to TRBJ1-6; tentative D call: TRBD1 (6 bases). The V gene's germline CDR1 is SGHVS and CDR2 FQNEAQ. Trimming left V 5 bases short and J 7 bases short, with 15 bases between. The CDR3 is 15 amino acids. The CDR3 is CASSAGTGMNSPLHF. DNA of the CDR3: TGTGCCAGCAGCGCCGGTACAGGGATGAATTCACCCCTCCACTTT.

V and J are TRBV11-3 and TRBJ2-3; 9 bases are shared with TRBD2. Germline CDR1 SGHNT, CDR2 YENEEA. The CDR3 length is 13 residues. The junction had 4 bases not matched to a gene; V was cut back by 6 bases and J by 6 bases. Here the CDR3 reads CASSGGGADTQYF. For the CDR3, the DNA is TGTGCCAGCAGTGGCGGGGGGGCGGATACGCAGTATTTT.